The sequence of this TCR beta chain was determined in a study of T cell changes during pregnancy in multiple sclerosis. V lost 0 bases and J lost 9, with 19 bases in between. The CDR3 runs 15 residues. The sample holds one count of this clone. The assay was immunoSEQ multiplex PCR, and TCRdb's table has in-frame clones only and misses some. The table has around 100,000 clones, over 80% seen once. The clonotype originates from a female donor with multiple sclerosis, enrolled in a pregnancy study. The rearrangement joins TRBV5-3 to TRBJ2-7; unclear D gene. TRBV5-3 is filed as an ORF, its function uncertain. This specimen consisted of peripheral blood, obtained after pregnancy. CDR3 sequence: CARSLAGVPLGAQYF. CDR3 sequence (DNA): TGTGCCAGAAGCTTGGCCGGAGTTCCCTTAGGCGCGCAGTACTTC.